This T cell receptor (beta chain) is from a study of glioma-infiltrating T cells after dendritic cell vaccination. Study-level points and caveats: Complete blood and tumor specimen sets were limited to few patients. No direct clonality-survival link was found; a diverse polyclonal response may matter.

Note on this clone: Its target is unknown.

PBMC were collected before vaccination, two weeks after the third vaccination, and at progression. Germline CDR1 LNHDA, CDR2 SQIVND (reference sequence). The CDR3 is 14 amino acids. The germline V and J ends were trimmed by 5 bases and 5 bases, with 12 bases remaining between them. The primer mix had 60 V beta and 13 J beta primers. Produced via immunoSEQ multiplex PCR; TCRdb's table is partial and in-frame only. The data contain 90,000 to 100,000 clones, 70% to 80% of them singletons. The receptor was isolated from a human donor with glioblastoma. This chain uses TRBV19 with TRBJ2-2; D uncertain. Sequenced here: blood, sampled before dendritic cell vaccination. The CDR3 DNA reads as TGTGCCAGTAGTGTCCGAGGAAGGACCGGGGAGCTGTTTTTT. It is translated as CASSVRGRTGELFF.